Listed here is a single TCR beta chain. Antigen: not known. CDR1 and CDR2 from the germline V gene are SNHLY and FYNNEI. Trimming cost V 2 bases and J 0 bases, with 5 bases left between them. The CDR3 contains 14 residues. The data were taken from a study of T cell responses to AZD1222 COVID-19 vaccine. Whole-study findings and limits: White British ancestry dominated among donors, who included more females, and clonal diversity was possibly underestimated. Spike-specific TCR repertoires showed rising breadth and depth after two AZD1222 doses.

Using immunoSEQ multiplex PCR, the repertoire was profiled, and TCRdb retains in-frame clones only, with some absent. Of roughly 75,000 clones listed, less than 90% are singletons. The TCR comes from an adult in good health. The sample here was peripheral blood, taken on day 0 of AZD1222 vaccination. V gene TRBV2 combines with J gene TRBJ1-5; D unclear. CDR3 DNA sequence: TGTGCCAGCAGTGAATATGATAGCAATCAGCCCCAGCATTTT. Its translation: CASSEYDSNQPQHF.